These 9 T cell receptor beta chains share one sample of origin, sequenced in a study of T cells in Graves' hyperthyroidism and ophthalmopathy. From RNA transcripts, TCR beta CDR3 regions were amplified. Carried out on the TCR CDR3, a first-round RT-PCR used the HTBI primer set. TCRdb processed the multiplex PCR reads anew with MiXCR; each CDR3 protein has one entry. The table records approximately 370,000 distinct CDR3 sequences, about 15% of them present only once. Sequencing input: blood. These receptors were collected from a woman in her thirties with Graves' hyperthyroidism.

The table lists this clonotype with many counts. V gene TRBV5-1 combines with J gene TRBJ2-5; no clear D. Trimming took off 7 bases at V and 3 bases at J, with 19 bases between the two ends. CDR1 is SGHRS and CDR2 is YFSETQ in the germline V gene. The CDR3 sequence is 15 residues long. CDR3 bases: TGCGCCAGCGGCGGCGGTCTTAGATTAGAAGAGACCCAGTACTTC. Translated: CASGGGLRLEETQYF.

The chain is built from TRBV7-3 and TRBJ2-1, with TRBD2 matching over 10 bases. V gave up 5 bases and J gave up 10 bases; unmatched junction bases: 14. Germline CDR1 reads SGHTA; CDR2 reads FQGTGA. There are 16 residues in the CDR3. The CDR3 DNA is TGTGCCAGCAGCCCCATGGCTCTAGCGGGAGCGTTGGAGCAGTTCTTC. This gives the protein CASSPMALAGALEQFF.

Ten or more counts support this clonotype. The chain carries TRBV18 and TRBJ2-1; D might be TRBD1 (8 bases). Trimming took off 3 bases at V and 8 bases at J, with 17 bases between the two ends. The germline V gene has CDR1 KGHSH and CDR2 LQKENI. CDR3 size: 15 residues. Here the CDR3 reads CASSPLSGTGDEQFF. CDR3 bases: TGTGCCAGCTCACCTTTAAGCGGGACAGGCGATGAGCAGTTCTTC. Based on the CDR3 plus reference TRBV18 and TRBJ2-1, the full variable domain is NAGVMQNPRHLVRRRGQEARLRCSPMKGHSHVYWYRQLPEEGLKFMVYLQKENIIDESGMPKERFSAEFPKEGPSILRIQQVVRGDSAAYFCASSPLSGTGDEQFFGPGTRLTVL.

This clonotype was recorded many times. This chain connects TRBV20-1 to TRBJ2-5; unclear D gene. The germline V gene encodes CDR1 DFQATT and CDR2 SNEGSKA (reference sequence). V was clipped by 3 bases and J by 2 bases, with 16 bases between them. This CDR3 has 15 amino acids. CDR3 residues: CSARWGGNIQETQYF. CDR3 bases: TGCAGTGCTAGGTGGGGTGGGAACATACAAGAGACCCAGTACTTC.

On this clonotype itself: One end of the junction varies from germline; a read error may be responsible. The CDR3 region has the DNA TGTGCCTGGAGTGCGATAGCGGGACTTTTAACCGGGGAGCTATTTTTT. Protein product: CAWSAIAGLLTGELFF. V and J are TRBV30 and TRBJ2-2; TRBD2 matches 8 bases. The CDR3 spans 16 residues. Germline V gene sequence: CDR1 GTSNPN, CDR2 SVGIG (reference sequence).

As DNA, the CDR3 is TGCAGCGTGTTGTCGGGAGGGGAGCTGTTTTTT. Its protein is CSVLSGGELFF. V is TRBV29-1 and J is TRBJ2-2; D is perhaps TRBD2 (5 bases). This CDR3 spans 11 amino acids. CDR1 and CDR2 (germline): SQVTM, ANQGSEA. V lost 6 bases and J 8 bases, leaving 10 bases between the germline ends.

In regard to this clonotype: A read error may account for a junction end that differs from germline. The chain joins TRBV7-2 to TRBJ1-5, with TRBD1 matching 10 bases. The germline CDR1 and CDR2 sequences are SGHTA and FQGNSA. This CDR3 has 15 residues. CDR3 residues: CAGSLDGTGDQPQHF. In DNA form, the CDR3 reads TGCGCCGGCAGCTTAGATGGGACAGGGGATCAGCCCCAGCATTTT.

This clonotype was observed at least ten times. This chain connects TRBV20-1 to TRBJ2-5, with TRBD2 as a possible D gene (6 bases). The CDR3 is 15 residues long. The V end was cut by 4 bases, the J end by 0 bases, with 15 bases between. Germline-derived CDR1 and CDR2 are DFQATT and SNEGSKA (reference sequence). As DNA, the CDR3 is TGCAGTGCTATGGATTCTAGCGTATACCAAGAGACCCAGTACTTC. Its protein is CSAMDSSVYQETQYF.

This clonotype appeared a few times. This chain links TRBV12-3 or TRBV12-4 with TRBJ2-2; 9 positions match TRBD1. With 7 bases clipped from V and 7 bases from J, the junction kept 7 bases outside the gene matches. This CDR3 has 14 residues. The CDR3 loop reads CASTPTGGVGELFF. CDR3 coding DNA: TGTGCCAGCACCCCGACAGGGGGTGTCGGGGAGCTGTTTTTT.